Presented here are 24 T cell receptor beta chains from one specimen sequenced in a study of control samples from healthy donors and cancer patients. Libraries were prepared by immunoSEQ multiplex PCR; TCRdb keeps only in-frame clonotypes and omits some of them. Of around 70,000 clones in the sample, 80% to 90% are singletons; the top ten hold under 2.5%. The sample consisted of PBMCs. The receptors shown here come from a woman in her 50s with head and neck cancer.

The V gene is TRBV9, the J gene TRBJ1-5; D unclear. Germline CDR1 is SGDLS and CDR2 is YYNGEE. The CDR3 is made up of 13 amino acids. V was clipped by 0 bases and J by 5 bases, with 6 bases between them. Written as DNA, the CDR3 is TGTGCCAGCAGCGTAGGAGGGTATCAGCCCCAGCATTTT. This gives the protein CASSVGGYQPQHF. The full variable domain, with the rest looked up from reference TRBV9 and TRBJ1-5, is DSGVTQTPKHLITATGQRVTLRCSPRSGDLSVYWYQQSLDQGLQFLIQYYNGEERAKGNILERFSAQQFPDLHSELNLSSLELGDSALYFCASSVGGYQPQHFGDGTRLSIL.

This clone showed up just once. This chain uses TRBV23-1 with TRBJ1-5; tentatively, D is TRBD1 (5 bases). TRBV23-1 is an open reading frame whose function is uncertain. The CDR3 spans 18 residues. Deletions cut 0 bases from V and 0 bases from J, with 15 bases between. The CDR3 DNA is TGCGCCAGCAGTCAATCCCCCCCTGGACACGTTAGCAATCAGCCCCAGCATTTT. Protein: CASSQSPPGHVSNQPQHF.

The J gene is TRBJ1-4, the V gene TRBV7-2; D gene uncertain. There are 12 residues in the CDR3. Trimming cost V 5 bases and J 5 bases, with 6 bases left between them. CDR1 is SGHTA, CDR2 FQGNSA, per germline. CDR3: CASSAANEKLFF. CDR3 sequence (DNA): TGTGCCAGCAGCGCGGCCAATGAAAAACTGTTTTTT.

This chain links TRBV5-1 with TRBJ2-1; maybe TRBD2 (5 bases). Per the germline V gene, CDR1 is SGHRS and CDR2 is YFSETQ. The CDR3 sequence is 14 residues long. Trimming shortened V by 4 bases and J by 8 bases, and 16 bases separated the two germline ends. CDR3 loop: CASSARKGEDEQFF. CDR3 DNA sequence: TGCGCCAGCAGCGCCCGGAAGGGAGAAGATGAGCAGTTCTTC.

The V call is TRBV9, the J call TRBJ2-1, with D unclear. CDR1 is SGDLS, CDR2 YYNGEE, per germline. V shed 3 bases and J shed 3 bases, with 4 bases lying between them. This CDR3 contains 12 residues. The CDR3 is CASSGGYNEQFF. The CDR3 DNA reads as TGTGCCAGCAGCGGGGGCTACAATGAGCAGTTCTTC.

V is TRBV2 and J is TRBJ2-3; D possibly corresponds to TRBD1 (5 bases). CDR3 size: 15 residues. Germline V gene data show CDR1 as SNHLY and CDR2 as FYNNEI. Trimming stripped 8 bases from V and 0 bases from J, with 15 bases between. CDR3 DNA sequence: TGTGCCAGCTCCCTGGGCAGGGATAGCACAGATACGCAGTATTTT. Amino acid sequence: CASSLGRDSTDTQYF.

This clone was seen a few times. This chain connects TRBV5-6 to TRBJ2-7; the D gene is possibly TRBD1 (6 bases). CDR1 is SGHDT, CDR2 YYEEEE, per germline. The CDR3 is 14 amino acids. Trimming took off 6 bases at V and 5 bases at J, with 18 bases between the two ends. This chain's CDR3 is CASTKTGYPNEQYF. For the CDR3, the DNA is TGTGCCAGCACCAAAACAGGGTACCCAAACGAGCAGTACTTC.

The CDR3 DNA reads TGTGCCAGTAGCTTACCGCCGGGACGAACAATGAACACTGAAGCTTTCTTT. Translated: CASSLPPGRTMNTEAFF. The J gene is TRBJ1-1, the V gene TRBV19; weak D call: TRBD1 (5 bases). This CDR3 spans 17 amino acids. Per germline, CDR1 LNHDA and CDR2 SQIVND (reference sequence). Trimming pared 6 bases from V and 0 bases from J, leaving 20 bases between.

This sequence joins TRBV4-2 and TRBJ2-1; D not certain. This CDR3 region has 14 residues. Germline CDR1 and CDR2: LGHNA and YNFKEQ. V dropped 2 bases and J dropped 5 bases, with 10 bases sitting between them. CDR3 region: CASSQILGNNEQFF. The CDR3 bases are TGTGCCAGCAGCCAAATTTTGGGGAACAATGAGCAGTTCTTC.

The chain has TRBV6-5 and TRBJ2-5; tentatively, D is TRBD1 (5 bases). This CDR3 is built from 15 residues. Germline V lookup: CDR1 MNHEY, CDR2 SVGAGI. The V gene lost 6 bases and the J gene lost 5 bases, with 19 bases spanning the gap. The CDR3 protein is CASSLRFRDSETQYF. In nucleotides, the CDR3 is TGTGCCAGCAGCCTTCGCTTCAGGGATTCGGAGACCCAGTACTTC.

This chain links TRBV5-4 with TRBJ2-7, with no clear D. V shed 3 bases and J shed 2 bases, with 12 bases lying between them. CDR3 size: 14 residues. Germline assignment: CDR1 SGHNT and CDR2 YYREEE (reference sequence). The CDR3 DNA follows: TGTGCCAGCAGCTCCCTGGACGGCACCTACGAGCAGTACTTC. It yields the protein CASSSLDGTYEQYF.

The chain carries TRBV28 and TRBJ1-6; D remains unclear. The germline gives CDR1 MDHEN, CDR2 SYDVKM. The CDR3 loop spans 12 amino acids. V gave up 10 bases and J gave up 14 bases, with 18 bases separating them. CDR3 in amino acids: CATLHLGGSLHF. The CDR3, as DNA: TGTGCCACCCTACACCTCGGTGGGTCCCTCCACTTT.

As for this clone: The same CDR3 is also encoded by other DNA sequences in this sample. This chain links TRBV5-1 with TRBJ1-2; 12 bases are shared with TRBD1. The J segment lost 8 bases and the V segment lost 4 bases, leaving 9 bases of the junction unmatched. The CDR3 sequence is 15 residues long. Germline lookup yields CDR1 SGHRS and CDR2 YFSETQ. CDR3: CASSLSGQGAGGYTF. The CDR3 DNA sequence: TGCGCCAGCAGCCTATCGGGACAGGGGGCGGGGGGCTACACCTTC.

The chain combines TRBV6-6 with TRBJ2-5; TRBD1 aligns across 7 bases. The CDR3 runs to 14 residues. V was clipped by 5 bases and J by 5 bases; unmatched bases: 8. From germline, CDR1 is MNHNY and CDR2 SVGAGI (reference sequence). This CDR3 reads CASSPVGTAETQYF. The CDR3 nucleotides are TGTGCCAGCAGTCCCGTTGGGACAGCGGAGACCCAGTACTTC.

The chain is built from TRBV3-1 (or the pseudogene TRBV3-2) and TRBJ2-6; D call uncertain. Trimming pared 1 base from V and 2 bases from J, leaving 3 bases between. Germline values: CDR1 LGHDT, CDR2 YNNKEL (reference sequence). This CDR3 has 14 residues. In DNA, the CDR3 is TGTGCCAGCAGCCAAGTTGCTGGGGCCAACGTCCTGACTTTC. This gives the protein CASSQVAGANVLTF.

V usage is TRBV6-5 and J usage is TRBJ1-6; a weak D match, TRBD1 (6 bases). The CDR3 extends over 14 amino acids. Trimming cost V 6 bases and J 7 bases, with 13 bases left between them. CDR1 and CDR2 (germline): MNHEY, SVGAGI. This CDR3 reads CASREAQGNSPLHF. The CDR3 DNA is TGTGCCAGCAGGGAGGCGCAGGGGAATTCACCCCTCCACTTT.

DNA for the CDR3: TGTGCCAGCAACGACAGGCCAAATCAGCCCCAGCATTTT. Protein product: CASNDRPNQPQHF. This chain connects TRBV6-5 to TRBJ1-5; D is perhaps TRBD1 (6 bases). V was cut by 7 bases and J by 4 bases, with 11 bases left in between. CDR3 length: 13 amino acids. Looked up from germline, CDR1 is MNHEY and CDR2 is SVGAGI.

This CDR3 reads CASSQEGLTNTEAFF. In nucleotides, the CDR3 is TGTGCCAGCAGCCAAGAGGGGCTAACGAACACTGAAGCTTTCTTT. The rearrangement joins TRBV14 to TRBJ1-1; a weak D match, TRBD1 (5 bases). The CDR3 contains 15 residues. CDR1 SGHDN and CDR2 FVKESK come from the germline V gene. Trimming cost V 0 bases and J 1 base, with 9 bases left between them.

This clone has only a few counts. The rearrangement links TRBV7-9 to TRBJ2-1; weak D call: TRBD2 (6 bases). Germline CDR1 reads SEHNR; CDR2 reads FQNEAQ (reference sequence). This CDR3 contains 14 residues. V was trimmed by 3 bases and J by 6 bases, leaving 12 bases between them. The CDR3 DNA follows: TGTGCCAGCAGCTTCCAGGCGGAGGGCAATGAGCAGTTCTTC. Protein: CASSFQAEGNEQFF.

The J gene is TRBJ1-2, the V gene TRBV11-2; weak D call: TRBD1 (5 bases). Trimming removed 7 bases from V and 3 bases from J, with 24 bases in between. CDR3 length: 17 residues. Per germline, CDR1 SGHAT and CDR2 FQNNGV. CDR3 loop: CASTKTRAGTFHYGYTF. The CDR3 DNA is TGTGCCAGCACCAAAACCAGGGCAGGGACCTTCCACTATGGCTACACCTTC.

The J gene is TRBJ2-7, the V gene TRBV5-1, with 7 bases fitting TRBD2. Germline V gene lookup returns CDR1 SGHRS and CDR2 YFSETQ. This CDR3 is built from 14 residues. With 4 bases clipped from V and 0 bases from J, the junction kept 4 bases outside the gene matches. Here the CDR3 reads CASSPGGSSYEQYF. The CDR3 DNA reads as TGCGCCAGCAGCCCTGGCGGGAGCTCCTACGAGCAGTACTTC.

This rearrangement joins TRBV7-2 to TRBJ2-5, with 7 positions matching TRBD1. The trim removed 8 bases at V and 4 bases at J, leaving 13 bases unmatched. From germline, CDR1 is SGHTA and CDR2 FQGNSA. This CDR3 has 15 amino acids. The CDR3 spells CASSKVRGGGETQYF. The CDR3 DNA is TGTGCCAGCTCAAAAGTGAGAGGGGGCGGAGAGACCCAGTACTTC.

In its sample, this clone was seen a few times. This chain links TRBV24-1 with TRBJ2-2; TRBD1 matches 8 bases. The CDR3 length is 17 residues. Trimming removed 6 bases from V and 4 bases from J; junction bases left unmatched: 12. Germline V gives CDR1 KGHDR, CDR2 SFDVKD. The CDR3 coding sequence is TGTGCCACCAGTCATGGGACAGGCGGTAGGATCACCGGGGAGCTGTTTTTT. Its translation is CATSHGTGGRITGELFF.

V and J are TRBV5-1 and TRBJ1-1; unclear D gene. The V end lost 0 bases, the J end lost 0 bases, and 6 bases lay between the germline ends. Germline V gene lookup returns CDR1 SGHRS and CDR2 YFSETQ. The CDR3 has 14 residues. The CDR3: CASSLARMNTEAFF. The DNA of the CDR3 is TGCGCCAGCAGCTTGGCCAGGATGAACACTGAAGCTTTCTTT.